The present T cell receptor beta chain was sequenced within a study of blood T cell repertoires in COVID-19. Study information: Specimens from acute and convalescent COVID-19 originated in the United States, Italy and Spain. Nucleic acid was either cDNA or gDNA, and it came from T cells, B-cell-depleted T cells, or PBMCs.

The CDR3 runs 14 residues. V dropped 3 bases and J dropped 8 bases, with 13 bases sitting between them. CDR1 is WNHNN and CDR2 is SYGVQD in the germline V gene (reference sequence). Original processing notes: For nucleated cells, counts were estimated from reference gene primer amplification. Sequencing used immunoSEQ multiplex PCR; TCRdb keeps in-frame clones, though not all of them. V and J calls and clone size come straight from that table; D and trimming were deduced from the DNA. Among about 180,000 clones listed, around 80% were seen once. The sequence came from a woman in her sixties or seventies with acute or convalescent COVID-19. The chain employs TRBV10-1 and TRBJ1-4; D is perhaps TRBD1 (5 bases). Sequenced sample: peripheral blood. The CDR3: CASSDGGTGEKLFF. In DNA, the CDR3 is TGCGCCAGCAGTGACGGGGGAACGGGAGAAAAACTGTTTTTT.